These 24 T cell receptor beta chains were all obtained from the same sample, sequenced in a study of radiotherapy plus CTLA-4 blockade in lung cancer. Generated by immunoSEQ multiplex PCR, the TCRdb table keeps only in-frame clones and is missing some. The data hold about 110,000 clones, with more than 75% observed a single time. Sequencing used peripheral blood, obtained from a patient treated with radiotherapy plus ipilimumab. The receptors derive from a human donor with non-small cell lung cancer that progressed on radiotherapy plus ipilimumab. Some clones in this sample may be carry-over from other donors' samples.

V is TRBV15 and J is TRBJ1-3, with a tentative D call TRBD1 (6 bases). The germline V gene has CDR1 LNHNV and CDR2 YYDKDF (reference sequence). Trimming left V 1 base short and J 2 bases short, with 9 bases between. CDR3 length: 15 amino acids. In nucleotides, the CDR3 is TGTGCCACCAGCAGAGTAGGGGGGACTGGAAACACCATATATTTT. Protein product: CATSRVGGTGNTIYF.

The rearrangement joins TRBV7-8 to TRBJ2-1; D perhaps matches TRBD1 (5 bases). CDR3 size: 13 residues. The germline V and J ends were trimmed by 5 bases and 5 bases, with 10 bases remaining between them. The germline gives CDR1 SGHVS, CDR2 FQNEAQ. CDR3 nucleotides: TGTGCCAGCAGCCTTGACAGAAACAATGAGCAGTTCTTC. It codes for CASSLDRNNEQFF.

This chain links TRBV29-1 with TRBJ1-4; the D is unclear. V was shortened by 7 bases and J by 5 bases, with 14 bases between the two germline ends. Germline V CDR1 and CDR2: SQVTM, ANQGSEA. The length of the CDR3 is 13 residues. Here the CDR3 reads CSAKGELNEKLFF. CDR3 coding DNA: TGCAGCGCTAAGGGAGAGCTAAATGAAAAACTGTTTTTT. Full variable domain (missing parts from reference TRBV29-1 and TRBJ1-4): SAVISQKPSRDICQRGTSLTIQCQVDSQVTMMFWYRQQPGQSLTLIATANQGSEATYESGFVIDKFPISRPNLTFSTLTVSNMSPEDSSIYLCSAKGELNEKLFFGSGTQLSVL.

This chain joins TRBV5-5 and TRBJ1-5; D is ambiguous. V shed 0 bases and J shed 4 bases, with 8 bases lying between them. This CDR3 comprises 14 residues. The germline gives CDR1 SGHKS, CDR2 YYEKEE (reference sequence). The CDR3 here is CASSLEQMNQPQHF. The CDR3 DNA follows: TGTGCCAGCAGCTTGGAACAGATGAATCAGCCCCAGCATTTT.

This rearrangement joins TRBV5-1 to TRBJ2-1, with D possibly TRBD1 on 5 matching bases. V lost 4 bases, J lost 7 bases, and 24 bases lay in between. In germline, CDR1 is SGHRS, CDR2 YFSETQ. This CDR3 region has 17 residues. This chain's CDR3 is CASSKQPGTASGNEQFF. DNA for the CDR3: TGCGCCAGCAGCAAACAACCCGGTACAGCCTCAGGGAATGAGCAGTTCTTC.

The chain links TRBV18 to TRBJ1-6; 7 bases line up with TRBD1. The V gene's germline CDR1 is KGHSH and CDR2 LQKENI. Losses at the gene ends were 2 bases for V and 8 bases for J; bases not matched to a gene: 6. There are 15 residues in the CDR3. The CDR3 coding sequence is TGTGCCAGCTCACCATTCGACAGGGTTGATTCACCCCTCCACTTT. Translation: CASSPFDRVDSPLHF. Based on the CDR3 plus reference TRBV18 and TRBJ1-6, the full variable domain is NAGVMQNPRHLVRRRGQEARLRCSPMKGHSHVYWYRQLPEEGLKFMVYLQKENIIDESGMPKERFSAEFPKEGPSILRIQQVVRGDSAAYFCASSPFDRVDSPLHFGNGTRLTVT.

The chain uses TRBV27 and TRBJ1-2; TRBD1 is a possible D gene (5 bases). Germline V gene data show CDR1 as MNHEY and CDR2 as SMNVEV (reference sequence). V was pared by 7 bases and J by 4 bases, with 37 bases between. This CDR3 has 21 amino acids. The CDR3 sequence is CASTFLLGGQGPSQNPYGYTF. CDR3 DNA sequence: TGTGCCAGCACCTTCCTTCTCGGGGGTCAAGGTCCATCCCAAAACCCCTATGGCTACACCTTC.

The chain combines TRBV5-1 with TRBJ2-6, with D unclear. Trimming stripped 0 bases from V and 4 bases from J, with 8 bases between. The V gene's germline CDR1 is SGHRS and CDR2 YFSETQ. CDR3 length: 15 residues. CDR3 residues: CASSLAPIGANVLTF. In DNA form, the CDR3 reads TGCGCCAGCAGCTTGGCCCCAATCGGGGCCAACGTCCTGACTTTC.

The gene calls are TRBV7-9 and TRBJ2-1, with 8 bases matching TRBD1. Germline loops: CDR1 SEHNR, CDR2 FQNEAQ (reference sequence). J gave up 15 bases and V 1 base, and 5 bases lay outside the gene matches. The CDR3 consists of 12 residues. The CDR3 coding sequence is TGTGCCAGCAGCTTAGGAGACAGGGGATTGTTCTTC. Translated, it gives CASSLGDRGLFF. Combining the CDR3 with reference TRBV7-9 and TRBJ2-1 gives the whole variable domain DTGVSQNPRHKITKRGQNVTFRCDPISEHNRLYWYRQTLGQGPEFLTYFQNEAQLEKSRLLSDRFSAERPKGSFSTLEIQRTEQGDSAMYLCASSLGDRGLFFGPGTRLTVL.

This chain joins TRBV4-1 and TRBJ1-5; D gene ambiguous. Trimming removed 0 bases from V and 7 bases from J, with 16 bases in between. Germline assignment: CDR1 MGHRA and CDR2 YSYEKL. The CDR3 sequence is 16 residues long. The CDR3 bases are TGCGCCAGCAGCCAAGAAATAAGAAGGTCTCGGCAGCCCCAGCATTTT. This codes for CASSQEIRRSRQPQHF.

The V and J genes are TRBV4-3 and TRBJ2-7, with TRBD1 matching 8 bases. J gave up 1 base and V 0 bases, and 5 bases lay outside the gene matches. Germline V gene lookup returns CDR1 LGHNA and CDR2 YSLEER. The CDR3 consists of 16 residues. CDR3 region: CASSQDPGTGSYEQYF. The CDR3 nucleotides are TGCGCCAGCAGCCAAGACCCCGGGACAGGATCCTACGAGCAGTACTTC.

The rearrangement links TRBV5-1 to TRBJ1-3, with D possibly being TRBD1 (5 bases). Germline lookup yields CDR1 SGHRS and CDR2 YFSETQ. The CDR3 runs to 18 residues. V was shortened by 1 base and J by 2 bases, with 19 bases between the two germline ends. Here the CDR3 reads CASSLNSLGVGAGNTIYF. Written as DNA, the CDR3 is TGCGCCAGCAGCTTGAACTCTTTAGGGGTCGGAGCTGGAAACACCATATATTTT.

The V gene is TRBV7-9, the J gene TRBJ2-1; 7 bases map to TRBD1. The CDR3 has 16 amino acids. The trim removed 2 bases at V and 16 bases at J, leaving 20 bases unmatched. Germline loops: CDR1 SEHNR, CDR2 FQNEAQ (reference sequence). CDR3 region: CASSLFVRSLTQGQFF. DNA of the CDR3: TGTGCCAGCAGCTTATTCGTGCGTTCGTTAACACAGGGGCAATTCTTC.

This clone was counted only a few times. A single base is all that separates this from a far larger clone, so a read error is likely. Other DNA sequences in the same sample also yield this CDR3. The chain uses TRBV5-4 and TRBJ2-6, with a tentative D call TRBD2 (5 bases). This CDR3 has 16 amino acids. V was clipped by 4 bases and J by 0 bases, with 11 bases between them. The germline CDR1 and CDR2 sequences are SGHNT and YYREEE (reference sequence). The CDR3 loop reads CASSQEAASGANVLTF. The CDR3 coding sequence is TGTGCCAGCAGCCAAGAAGCGGCCTCTGGGGCCAACGTCCTGACTTTC. Full variable domain (rest looked up from reference TRBV5-4 and TRBJ2-6): ETGVTQSPTHLIKTRGQQVTLRCSSQSGHNTVSWYQQALGQGPQFIFQYYREEENGRGNFPPRFSGLQFPNYSSELNVNALELDDSALYLCASSQEAASGANVLTFGAGSRLTVL.

The chain recombines TRBV13 with TRBJ2-2; D possibly corresponds to TRBD1 (6 bases). The V end lost 4 bases, the J end lost 6 bases, and 9 bases lay between the germline ends. Germline V gene data show CDR1 as PRHDT and CDR2 as FYEKMQ (reference sequence). CDR3 size: 13 residues. The CDR3 reads CASSYRVSGELFF. The DNA for the CDR3 is TGTGCCAGCAGCTACAGGGTCTCCGGGGAGCTGTTTTTT. The full variable domain, with the rest looked up from reference TRBV13 and TRBJ2-2, is AAGVIQSPRHLIKEKRETATLKCYPIPRHDTVYWYQQGPGQDPQFLISFYEKMQSDKGSIPDRFSAQQFSDYHSELNMSSLELGDSALYFCASSYRVSGELFFGEGSRLTVL.

The rearrangement joins TRBV4-3 to TRBJ2-4; D is unclear. CDR1 and CDR2 from the germline V gene are LGHNA and YSLEER. This CDR3 contains 16 residues. V was trimmed by 1 base and J by 4 bases, leaving 14 bases between them. The chain's CDR3 is CASSQADSMGKNIQYF. CDR3 coding DNA: TGCGCCAGCAGCCAAGCAGACTCGATGGGGAAAAACATTCAGTACTTC.

The gene calls are TRBV5-8 and TRBJ2-2; no clear D gene. The germline CDR1 and CDR2 sequences are SGHTS and YDEGEE. The germline V and J ends were trimmed by 0 bases and 6 bases, with 9 bases remaining between them. The CDR3 extends over 14 amino acids. CDR3: CASSLVHLAGELFF. CDR3 in DNA: TGTGCCAGCAGCTTGGTGCACCTGGCCGGGGAGCTGTTTTTT.

The V call is TRBV4-2, the J call TRBJ2-3, with a weak D call TRBD2 (5 bases). The CDR3 loop spans 13 amino acids. V dropped 3 bases and J dropped 5 bases, with 9 bases sitting between them. Germline lookup yields CDR1 LGHNA and CDR2 YNFKEQ. In nucleotides, the CDR3 is TGTGCCAGCAGCCATTCTGAGGGAGATACGCAGTATTTT. It encodes CASSHSEGDTQYF.

This chain links TRBV5-1 with TRBJ2-2, with 7 bases lining up with TRBD2. CDR1 and CDR2 from the germline V gene are SGHRS and YFSETQ. This CDR3 is built from 14 residues. V was pared by 0 bases and J by 4 bases, with 0 bases of the junction left unmatched. For the CDR3, the DNA is TGCGCCAGCAGCTTGGCGGGGGGCACCGGGGAGCTGTTTTTT. Amino acid sequence: CASSLAGGTGELFF. The entire variable domain, with the rest obtained from reference TRBV5-1 and TRBJ2-2, is as follows: KAGVTQTPRYLIKTRGQQVTLSCSPISGHRSVSWYQQTPGQGLQFLFEYFSETQRNKGNFPGRFSGRQFSNSRSEMNVSTLELGDSALYLCASSLAGGTGELFFGEGSRLTVL.

The rearrangement links TRBV19 to TRBJ1-2, with TRBD1 matching over 7 bases. CDR1 LNHDA and CDR2 SQIVND come from the germline V gene (reference sequence). This CDR3 region has 15 residues. V trimming: 1 base; J trimming: 6 bases; junction bases outside the gene matches: 8. CDR3 DNA: TGTGCCAGTAGTATAGTATGGCAGGGGGTGGATGGCTACACCTTC. Its translation: CASSIVWQGVDGYTF. The variable domain in full, with the rest retrieved from reference TRBV19 and TRBJ1-2, is DGGITQSPKYLFRKEGQNVTLSCEQNLNHDAMYWYRQDPGQGLRLIYYSQIVNDFQKGDIAEGYSVSREKKESFPLTVTSAQKNPTAFYLCASSIVWQGVDGYTFGSGTRLTVV.

This chain links TRBV7-9 with TRBJ1-2; a weak D match, TRBD1 (5 bases). V was trimmed by 4 bases and J by 4 bases, leaving 10 bases between them. Germline V gives CDR1 SEHNR, CDR2 FQNEAQ (reference sequence). The CDR3 sequence is 13 residues long. The CDR3 bases are TGTGCCAGCAGCTCTACAGGACCCTATGGCTACACCTTC. Amino acid sequence: CASSSTGPYGYTF.

This clone was seen a handful of times. The same CDR3 arises from other DNA sequences in this sample as well. This chain uses TRBV6-5 with TRBJ2-2; D is ambiguous. V shed 2 bases and J shed 8 bases, with 9 bases lying between them. Germline-derived CDR1 and CDR2 are MNHEY and SVGAGI. The CDR3 extends over 13 amino acids. The DNA for the CDR3 is TGTGCCAGCAGTTACGGTCGTGGAGGGGAGCTGTTTTTT. This encodes CASSYGRGGELFF.

This clone has a single count. The chain has TRBV4-1 and TRBJ2-1; D assignment may be TRBD1 or TRBD2 (5 bases each). This CDR3 is built from 15 residues. V lost 4 bases to trimming and J lost 7 bases, with 17 bases between them. Germline V gene data show CDR1 as MGHRA and CDR2 as YSYEKL. Here the CDR3 DNA reads TGCGCCAGCAGCCGGGGACCTCCCGACGGGAATGAGCAGTTCTTC. Amino acids: CASSRGPPDGNEQFF.

This rearrangement joins TRBV27 to TRBJ2-7; 10 nucleotides match TRBD2. Germline-derived CDR1 and CDR2 are MNHEY and SMNVEV (reference sequence). There are 18 residues in the CDR3. V shed 1 base and J 3 bases; nucleotides not matched to a gene: 12. This chain's CDR3 is CASSLFGYPSGGVYEQYF. Here the CDR3 DNA reads TGTGCCAGCAGTTTATTCGGGTACCCGAGCGGGGGGGTCTACGAGCAGTACTTC.